This T cell receptor beta chain was recovered during a study of CD8 T cells in ankylosing spondylitis. The table lists this clonotype with many counts. Its specificity is unknown. Germline V CDR1 and CDR2: MGHRA, YSYEKL. There are 19 residues in the CDR3. Trimming shortened V by 2 bases and J by 4 bases, and 21 bases separated the two germline ends. Study outcomes and limitations: One TCR beta motif, made up of eight highly homologous variants, appeared characteristic of ankylosing spondylitis blood. CD8+ disease-linked clones were present at relatively low frequencies in blood. Before this, some motif variants had been reported in reactive arthritis synovial fluid and blood. Disease-linked clones reportedly showed significant enrichment in matched ankylosing spondylitis synovial fluid.

Quantitative molecular-barcoded 5'-RACE generated the TCR beta libraries. TCRdb reanalysed the 5' RACE reads using MiXCR and keeps one entry per CDR3 protein. The sample shows about 750,000 distinct CDR3 sequences, 15% to 20% of them seen only once. The source of this sequence is a male donor with ankylosing spondylitis. V and J are TRBV4-1 and TRBJ1-6; D may be TRBD1 (5 bases). Sequencing input: blood, either unsorted or a sorted T cell fraction (not recorded which). The DNA for the CDR3 is TGCGCCAGCAGCCAACAAGATATCAGTGGAGGGGCGTATAATTCACCCCTCCACTTT. It codes for CASSQQDISGGAYNSPLHF.